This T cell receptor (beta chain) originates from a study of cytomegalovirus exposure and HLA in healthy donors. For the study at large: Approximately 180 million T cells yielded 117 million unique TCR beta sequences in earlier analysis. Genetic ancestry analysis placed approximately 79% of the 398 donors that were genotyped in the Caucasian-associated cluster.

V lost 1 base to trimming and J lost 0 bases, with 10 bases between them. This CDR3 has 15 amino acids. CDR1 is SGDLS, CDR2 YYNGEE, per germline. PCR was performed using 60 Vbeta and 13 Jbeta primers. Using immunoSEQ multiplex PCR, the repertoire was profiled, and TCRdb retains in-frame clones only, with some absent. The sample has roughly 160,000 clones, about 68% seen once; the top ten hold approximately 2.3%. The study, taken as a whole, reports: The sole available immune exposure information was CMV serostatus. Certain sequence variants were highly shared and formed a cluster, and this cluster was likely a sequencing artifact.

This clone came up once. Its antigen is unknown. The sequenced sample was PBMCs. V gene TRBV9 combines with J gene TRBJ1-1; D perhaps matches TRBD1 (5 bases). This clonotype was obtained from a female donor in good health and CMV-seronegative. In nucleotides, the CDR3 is TGTGCCAGCAGCGTATCCGGAGGGGTGAACACTGAAGCTTTCTTT. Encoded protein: CASSVSGGVNTEAFF.